The 18 T cell receptor beta chains presented below share a single source sample, sequenced in a study of cytomegalovirus exposure and HLA in healthy donors. Researchers ran the PCR with 60 Vbeta and 13 Jbeta primers. This table comes from immunoSEQ multiplex PCR, and its TCRdb copy is limited to in-frame clones, with some not included. The table shows about 130,000 clones, with 84% occurring only once. Material for sequencing was PBMCs. Receptors were obtained from a man in his fifties or sixties in good health and CMV-seronegative.

The chain carries TRBV15 and TRBJ2-3; 7 bases line up with TRBD1. The J segment lost 6 bases and the V segment lost 4 bases, leaving 4 bases of the junction unmatched. Per germline, CDR1 LNHNV and CDR2 YYDKDF (reference sequence). The CDR3 loop spans 13 amino acids. The CDR3 region has the DNA TGTGCCACCAGCATTAACAGGGGCGATACGCAGTATTTT. Translated, it gives CATSINRGDTQYF.

This clone was observed a few times. This chain connects TRBV9 to TRBJ1-1; tentative D call: TRBD1 (5 bases). In germline, CDR1 is SGDLS, CDR2 YYNGEE. The V and J ends lost 0 bases and 4 bases respectively, with 16 bases between them. The CDR3 contains 16 residues. The CDR3 DNA reads as TGTGCCAGCAGCGTAGGAGCGGGGACCAAGGGCACTGAAGCTTTCTTT. It encodes CASSVGAGTKGTEAFF.

The V gene is TRBV5-1, the J gene TRBJ1-4; TRBD1 matches 8 bases. CDR3 length equals 13 residues. V was pared by 4 bases and J by 7 bases, with 3 bases of the junction left unmatched. Germline V CDR1 and CDR2: SGHRS, YFSETQ. The chain's CDR3 is CASSLGTGEKLFF. The CDR3 nucleotides read TGCGCCAGCAGCCTCGGGACAGGTGAAAAACTGTTTTTT.

The chain uses TRBV7-9 and TRBJ1-1; D may be TRBD1 (5 bases). The V gene lost 6 bases and the J gene lost 0 bases, with 14 bases spanning the gap. Germline V gene lookup returns CDR1 SEHNR and CDR2 FQNEAQ (reference sequence). The CDR3 totals 15 residues. The CDR3, as DNA: TGTGCCAGCAGGCAACTGGGAGGGGTGAACACTGAAGCTTTCTTT. Its protein is CASRQLGGVNTEAFF.

The genes are TRBV27 and TRBJ2-7, with D possibly being TRBD1 (6 bases). CDR1 is MNHEY and CDR2 is SMNVEV in the germline V gene (reference sequence). The CDR3 totals 15 residues. V gave up 5 bases and J gave up 0 bases, with 14 bases separating them. The CDR3 region has the DNA TGTGCCAGCAGTCCCGAGGGGGTTTACTCCTACGAGCAGTACTTC. This codes for CASSPEGVYSYEQYF.

This clone was seen only a few times. The chain couples TRBV5-1 to TRBJ2-7; 8 bases fit TRBD1. This CDR3 has 15 residues. Germline loops: CDR1 SGHRS, CDR2 YFSETQ. V lost 4 bases and J lost 5; bases outside the gene matches: 11. In nucleotides, the CDR3 is TGCGCCAGCAGCCCCGGGCCGGGACAGGTTAACGAGCAGTACTTC. Protein product: CASSPGPGQVNEQYF. The whole variable domain, filled in from reference TRBV5-1 and TRBJ2-7, reads KAGVTQTPRYLIKTRGQQVTLSCSPISGHRSVSWYQQTPGQGLQFLFEYFSETQRNKGNFPGRFSGRQFSNSRSEMNVSTLELGDSALYLCASSPGPGQVNEQYFGPGTRLTVT.

The chain carries TRBV19 and TRBJ1-3; D is unclear. Germline assignment: CDR1 LNHDA and CDR2 SQIVND (reference sequence). The CDR3 has 15 amino acids. Trimming removed 7 bases at V and 2 bases at J, with 15 bases between. This CDR3 is CASIGSEATGNTIYF. In DNA, the CDR3 is TGTGCCAGTATCGGGAGCGAGGCGACTGGAAACACCATATATTTT.

V gene TRBV7-2 combines with J gene TRBJ2-7; possibly TRBD1 for D (5 bases). Germline V lookup: CDR1 SGHTA, CDR2 FQGNSA. Trimming pared 5 bases from V and 5 bases from J, leaving 10 bases between. CDR3 length: 12 amino acids. CDR3 coding DNA: TGTGCCAGCAGCCCAGGGTCTCACGAGCAGTACTTC. Translated: CASSPGSHEQYF. Full variable domain (remainder filled in from reference TRBV7-2 and TRBJ2-7): GAGVSQSPSNKVTEKGKDVELRCDPISGHTALYWYRQSLGQGLEFLIYFQGNSAPDKSGLPSDRFSAERTGGSVSTLTIQRTQQEDSAVYLCASSPGSHEQYFGPGTRLTVT.

This clone came up once. The chain uses TRBV4-2 and TRBJ2-5; 9 nucleotides line up with TRBD2. The DNA end is more similar to TRBJ2-7, so the J call may be wrong. Germline V gives CDR1 LGHNA, CDR2 YNFKEQ. The CDR3 runs to 15 residues. The DNA for the CDR3 is TGTGCCAGCAGCCATTTAGCGGGGGAGGGTTACGAGCAGTACTTC. It encodes CASSHLAGEGYEQYF.

The chain carries TRBV11-2 and TRBJ1-2, with a possible D match to TRBD1 (5 bases). CDR3 size: 14 residues. The V and J ends lost 1 base and 5 bases respectively, with 11 bases between them. Germline CDR1 reads SGHAT; CDR2 reads FQNNGV. CDR3 sequence (DNA): TGTGCCAGCAGCTTAGGGGGCTCTGGGTATGGCTACACCTTC. It specifies CASSLGGSGYGYTF. The whole variable domain, remainder taken from reference TRBV11-2 and TRBJ1-2, is EAGVAQSPRYKIIEKRQSVAFWCNPISGHATLYWYQQILGQGPKLLIQFQNNGVVDDSQLPKDRFSAERLKGVDSTLKIQPAKLEDSAVYLCASSLGGSGYGYTFGSGTRLTVV.

The genes are TRBV10-3 and TRBJ2-1; 11 positions match TRBD1. The germline V gene has CDR1 ENHRY and CDR2 SYGVKD. V lost 5 bases, J lost 6 bases, and 6 bases stayed unmatched. The CDR3 spans 15 residues. As DNA, the CDR3 is TGTGCCATCAGTCGGAAGGACAGGGGGCCCAATGAGCAGTTCTTC. Translated: CAISRKDRGPNEQFF.

The table lists this clone with a count of one. The chain couples TRBV10-3 to TRBJ2-3, with D perhaps TRBD1 (5 bases). The germline gives CDR1 ENHRY, CDR2 SYGVKD. This CDR3 comprises 13 residues. V was trimmed by 10 bases and J by 6 bases, leaving 17 bases between them. This CDR3 is CATADGAGDTQYF. The CDR3 DNA is TGTGCCACTGCGGACGGCGCAGGGGATACGCAGTATTTT.

The rearrangement uses TRBV5-1 and TRBJ1-2; weak D call: TRBD1 (6 bases). CDR3 length: 15 amino acids. V lost 4 bases and J 4 bases, leaving 17 bases between the germline ends. The germline V gene has CDR1 SGHRS and CDR2 YFSETQ. The CDR3 DNA follows: TGCGCCAGCAGCCCGGGAGGGGGGGCAGGCTATGGCTACACCTTC. It is translated as CASSPGGGAGYGYTF.

Within the sample, this clone is medium-sized. The V call is TRBV6-1, the J call TRBJ2-3; TRBD2 aligns across 14 bases. The junction had 1 base not matched to a gene; V was cut back by 4 bases and J by 4 bases. The CDR3 extends over 15 amino acids. Germline loops: CDR1 MNHNS, CDR2 SASEGT. The CDR3 sequence: CASSGLAGGPDTQYF. CDR3 coding DNA: TGTGCCAGCAGTGGACTAGCGGGGGGGCCAGATACGCAGTATTTT.

The chain employs TRBV7-9 and TRBJ2-7; 8 positions match TRBD1. Germline V gene sequence: CDR1 SEHNR, CDR2 FQNEAQ (reference sequence). The CDR3 contains 14 residues. Germline trimming cut 1 base from V and 3 bases from J; bases unmatched to any gene: 2. CDR3 DNA sequence: TGTGCCAGCAGCTTAGGGACAGGGATCTACGAGCAGTACTTC. This sequence encodes CASSLGTGIYEQYF.

The CDR3: CAWGQGISPLHF. The CDR3 DNA reads TGTGCCTGGGGACAGGGAATTTCACCCCTCCACTTT. The rearrangement uses TRBV30 and TRBJ1-6, with TRBD1 matching 8 bases. Germline assignment: CDR1 GTSNPN and CDR2 SVGIG (reference sequence). The V gene end was trimmed by 5 bases and the J gene end by 9 bases; junction bases not matched to a gene: 3. The length of the CDR3 is 12 residues.

CDR3 nucleotides: TGTGCCAGCAAGGAGGGTCTCCTAGGTGGCTACACCTTC. Its translation: CASKEGLLGGYTF. V and J are TRBV2 and TRBJ1-2; D unclear. The V gene's germline CDR1 is SNHLY and CDR2 FYNNEI. V was shortened by 7 bases and J by 7 bases, with 16 bases between the two germline ends. The CDR3 has 13 amino acids.

In this sample, this clone turned up a few times. The J gene is TRBJ1-1, the V gene TRBV6-5; D is undetermined. V lost 6 bases and J lost 0, with 11 bases in between. Germline V gene sequence: CDR1 MNHEY, CDR2 SVGAGI. This CDR3 region has 14 residues. CDR3 loop: CASSLHKLNTEAFF. As DNA, the CDR3 is TGTGCCAGCAGCTTACATAAACTGAACACTGAAGCTTTCTTT.